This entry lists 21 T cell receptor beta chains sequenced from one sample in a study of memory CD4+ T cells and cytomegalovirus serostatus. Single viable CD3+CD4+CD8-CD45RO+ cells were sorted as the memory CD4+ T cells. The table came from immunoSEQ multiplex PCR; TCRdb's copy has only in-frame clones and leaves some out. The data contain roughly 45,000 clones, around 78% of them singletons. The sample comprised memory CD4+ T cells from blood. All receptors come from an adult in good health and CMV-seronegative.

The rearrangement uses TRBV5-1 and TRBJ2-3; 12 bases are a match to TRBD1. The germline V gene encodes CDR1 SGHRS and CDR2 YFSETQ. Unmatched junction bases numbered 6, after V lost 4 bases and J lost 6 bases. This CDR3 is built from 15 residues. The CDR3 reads CASSRDRGPLDTQYF. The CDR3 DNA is TGCGCCAGCAGCCGGGACAGGGGGCCCCTGGATACGCAGTATTTT.

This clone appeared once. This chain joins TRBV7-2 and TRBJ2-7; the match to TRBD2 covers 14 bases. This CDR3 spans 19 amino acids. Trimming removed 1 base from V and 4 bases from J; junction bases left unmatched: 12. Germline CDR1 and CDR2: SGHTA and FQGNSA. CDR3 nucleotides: TGTGCCAGCAGCTTAGGGACTAGCGGGAGGAGGAAGGGGCGGTACGAGCAGTACTTC. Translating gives CASSLGTSGRRKGRYEQYF.

DNA for the CDR3: TGTGCCAGCTCACGAAGCGGGGGTACCAGCACAGATACGCAGTATTTT. Protein: CASSRSGGTSTDTQYF. The chain links TRBV18 to TRBJ2-3; 8 bases are a match to TRBD2. Germline V lookup: CDR1 KGHSH, CDR2 LQKENI. CDR3 length equals 16 residues. V lost 4 bases to trimming and J lost 0 bases; unmatched junction nucleotides: 6. The full variable domain, its missing parts supplied by reference TRBV18 and TRBJ2-3, is NAGVMQNPRHLVRRRGQEARLRCSPMKGHSHVYWYRQLPEEGLKFMVYLQKENIIDESGMPKERFSAEFPKEGPSILRIQQVVRGDSAAYFCASSRSGGTSTDTQYFGPGTRLTVL.

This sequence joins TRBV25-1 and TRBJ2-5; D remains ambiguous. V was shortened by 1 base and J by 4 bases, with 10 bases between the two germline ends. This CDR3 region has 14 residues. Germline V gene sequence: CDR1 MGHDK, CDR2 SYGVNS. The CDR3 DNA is TGTGCCAGCAGTGAATCTATAGGAAGAGAGACCCAGTACTTC. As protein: CASSESIGRETQYF.

The chain's CDR3 is CASTGLAGGSYEQYF. The CDR3 DNA follows: TGTGCCAGCACCGGACTAGCGGGAGGCTCCTACGAGCAGTACTTC. The genes are TRBV6-1 and TRBJ2-7, with 14 nucleotides matching TRBD2. The CDR3 sequence is 15 residues long. V lost 7 bases and J lost 0; bases outside the gene matches: 2. Per germline, CDR1 MNHNS and CDR2 SASEGT.

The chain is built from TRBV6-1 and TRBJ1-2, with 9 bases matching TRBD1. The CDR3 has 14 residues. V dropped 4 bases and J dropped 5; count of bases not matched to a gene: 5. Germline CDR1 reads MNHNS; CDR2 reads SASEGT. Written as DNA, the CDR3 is TGTGCCAGCAGTGCCTGGACAGGGGCTTATGGCTACACCTTC. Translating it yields CASSAWTGAYGYTF.

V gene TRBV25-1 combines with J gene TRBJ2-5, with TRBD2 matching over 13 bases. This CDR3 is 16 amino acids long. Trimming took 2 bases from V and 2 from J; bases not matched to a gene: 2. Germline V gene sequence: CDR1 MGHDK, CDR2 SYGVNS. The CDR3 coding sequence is TGTGCCAGCAGTGAAGGACTAGCGGGAGTGCAAGAGACCCAGTACTTC. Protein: CASSEGLAGVQETQYF.

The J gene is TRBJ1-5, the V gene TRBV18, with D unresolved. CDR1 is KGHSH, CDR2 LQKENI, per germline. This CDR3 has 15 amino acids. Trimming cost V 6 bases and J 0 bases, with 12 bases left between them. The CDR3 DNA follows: TGTGCCAGCTCCGACGACGGGAATAGCAATCAGCCCCAGCATTTT. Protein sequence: CASSDDGNSNQPQHF.

The CDR3 protein is CAWKPRDSSNYGYTF. The CDR3, as DNA: TGTGCCTGGAAGCCCCGGGACAGCTCTAACTATGGCTACACCTTC. The chain has TRBV30 and TRBJ1-2; TRBD1 matches at 7 bases. The trim removed 4 bases at V and 0 bases at J, leaving 8 bases unmatched. The CDR3 length is 15 residues. Germline CDR1 is GTSNPN and CDR2 is SVGIG (reference sequence).

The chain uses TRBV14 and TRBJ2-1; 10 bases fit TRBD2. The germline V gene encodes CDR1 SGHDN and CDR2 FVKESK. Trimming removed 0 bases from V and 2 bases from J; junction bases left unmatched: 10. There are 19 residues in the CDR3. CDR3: CASSQDQWTSGRTYNEQFF. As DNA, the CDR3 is TGTGCCAGCAGCCAAGACCAATGGACTAGCGGACGTACCTACAATGAGCAGTTCTTC.

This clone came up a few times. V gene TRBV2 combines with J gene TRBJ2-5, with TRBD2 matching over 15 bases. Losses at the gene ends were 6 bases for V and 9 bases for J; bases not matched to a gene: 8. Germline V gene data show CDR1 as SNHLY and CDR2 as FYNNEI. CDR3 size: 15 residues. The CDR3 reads CASSARTSGGDPQYF. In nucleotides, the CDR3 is TGTGCCAGCAGCGCCCGGACTAGCGGGGGGGACCCCCAGTACTTC.

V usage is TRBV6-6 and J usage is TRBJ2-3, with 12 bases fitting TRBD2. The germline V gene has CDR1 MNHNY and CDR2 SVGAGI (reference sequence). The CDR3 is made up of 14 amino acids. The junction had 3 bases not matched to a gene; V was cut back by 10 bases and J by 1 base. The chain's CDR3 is CATRTSGGTDTQYF. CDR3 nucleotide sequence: TGTGCCACCCGGACTAGCGGGGGCACAGATACGCAGTATTTT.

DNA of the CDR3: TGCGCCAGCAGCTTACGGACAGGGGAGGATACGCAGTATTTT. It encodes CASSLRTGEDTQYF. This rearrangement joins TRBV4-1 to TRBJ2-3, with 9 bases fitting TRBD1. CDR1 and CDR2 (germline): MGHRA, YSYEKL. The CDR3 has 14 residues. The ends lost 5 bases at V and 6 bases at J; junction bases unmatched: 6.

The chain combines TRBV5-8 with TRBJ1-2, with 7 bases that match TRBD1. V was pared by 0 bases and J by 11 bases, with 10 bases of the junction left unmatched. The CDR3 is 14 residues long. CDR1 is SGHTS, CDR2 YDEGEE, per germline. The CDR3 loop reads CASSLEEGTVPYTF. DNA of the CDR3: TGTGCCAGCAGCTTGGAGGAGGGGACAGTTCCATACACCTTC.

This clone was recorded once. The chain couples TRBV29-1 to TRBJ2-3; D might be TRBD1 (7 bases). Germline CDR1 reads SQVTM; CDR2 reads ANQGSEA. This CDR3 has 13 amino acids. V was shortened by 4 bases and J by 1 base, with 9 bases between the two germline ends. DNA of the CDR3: TGCAGCGTTGGGAGGGGGCGCACAGATACGCAGTATTTT. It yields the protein CSVGRGRTDTQYF.

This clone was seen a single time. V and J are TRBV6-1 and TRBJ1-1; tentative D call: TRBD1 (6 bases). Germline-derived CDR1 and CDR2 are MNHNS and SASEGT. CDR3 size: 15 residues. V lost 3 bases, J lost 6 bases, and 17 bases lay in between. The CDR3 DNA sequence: TGTGCCAGCAGTGACCACTTGCTAGGGGGGGCTGAAGCTTTCTTT. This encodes CASSDHLLGGAEAFF.

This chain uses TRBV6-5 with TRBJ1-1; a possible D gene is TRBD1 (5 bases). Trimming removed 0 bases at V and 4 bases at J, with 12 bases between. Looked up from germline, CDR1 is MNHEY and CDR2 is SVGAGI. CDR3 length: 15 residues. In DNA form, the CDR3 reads TGTGCCAGCAGTTACTCATCTGGGGCTCTCACTGAAGCTTTCTTT. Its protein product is CASSYSSGALTEAFF.

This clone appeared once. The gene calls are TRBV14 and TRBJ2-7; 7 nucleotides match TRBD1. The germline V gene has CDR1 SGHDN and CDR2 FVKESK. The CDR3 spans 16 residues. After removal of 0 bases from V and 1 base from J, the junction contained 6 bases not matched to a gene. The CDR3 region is CASSQDKTGLSYEQYF. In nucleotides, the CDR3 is TGTGCCAGCAGCCAAGATAAGACAGGGCTTTCCTACGAGCAGTACTTC. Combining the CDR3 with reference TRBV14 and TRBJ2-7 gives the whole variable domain EAGVTQFPSHSVIEKGQTVTLRCDPISGHDNLYWYRRVMGKEIKFLLHFVKESKQDESGMPNNRFLAERTGGTYSTLKVQPAELEDSGVYFCASSQDKTGLSYEQYFGPGTRLTVT.

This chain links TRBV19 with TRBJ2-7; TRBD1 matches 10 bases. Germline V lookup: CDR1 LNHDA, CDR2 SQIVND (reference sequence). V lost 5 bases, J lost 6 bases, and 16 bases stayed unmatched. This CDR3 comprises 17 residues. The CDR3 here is CASSSTGGGKRDLEQYF. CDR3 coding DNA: TGTGCCAGTAGTTCGACAGGGGGCGGAAAGCGGGATCTCGAGCAGTACTTC. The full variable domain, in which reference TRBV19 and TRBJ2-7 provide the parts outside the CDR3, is DGGITQSPKYLFRKEGQNVTLSCEQNLNHDAMYWYRQDPGQGLRLIYYSQIVNDFQKGDIAEGYSVSREKKESFPLTVTSAQKNPTAFYLCASSSTGGGKRDLEQYFGPGTRLTVT.

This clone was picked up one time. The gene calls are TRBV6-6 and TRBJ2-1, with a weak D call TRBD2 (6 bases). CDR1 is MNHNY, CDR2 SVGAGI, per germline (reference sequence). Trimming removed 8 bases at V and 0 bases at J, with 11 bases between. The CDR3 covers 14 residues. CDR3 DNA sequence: TGTGCCAGCTTGAATAGCGGCTCCTACAATGAGCAGTTCTTC. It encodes CASLNSGSYNEQFF.

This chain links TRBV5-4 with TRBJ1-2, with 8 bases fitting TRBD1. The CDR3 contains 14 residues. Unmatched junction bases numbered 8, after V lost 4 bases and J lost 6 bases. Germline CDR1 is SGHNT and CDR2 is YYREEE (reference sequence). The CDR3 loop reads CASSPDRATDGYTF. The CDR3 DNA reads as TGTGCCAGCAGCCCGGACAGGGCGACGGATGGCTACACCTTC.